This TCR beta chain was profiled in a study of blood T cells in healthy people across ages. Whole-study results and caveats: A conclusive naive versus antigen-experienced comparison was prevented by the unsorted PBMCs. Across samples, TCR beta diversity tracked strongly with naive T cell percentage. Per million T cells, TCR beta diversity dropped about linearly as age rose.

Through a sample-barcoded 5' primer and a J-beta primer mix, a second PCR was run for roughly 6 to 12 cycles. MiXCR, applied by TCRdb to the 5' RACE reads, yields one record per CDR3 protein. The sample yields around 790,000 distinct CDR3 sequences, 40% to 50% seen once. The individuals who served as donors were healthy Caucasians living in Russia, aged roughly 6 to 95. This CDR3 has 13 residues. CDR1 and CDR2 (germline): SQVTM, ANQGSEA. V trimming: 6 bases; J trimming: 10 bases; junction bases outside the gene matches: 9. There are a few counts of this clonotype. Its antigen is still unknown. This rearrangement joins TRBV29-1 to TRBJ1-6; 7 positions match TRBD1. The sample taken for sequencing was blood. This TCR came from a man in his fifties or sixties in good health. CDR3 coding DNA: TGCAGCGTCGCGGACAGGTTTGAATCACCCCTCCACTTT. Protein product: CSVADRFESPLHF.